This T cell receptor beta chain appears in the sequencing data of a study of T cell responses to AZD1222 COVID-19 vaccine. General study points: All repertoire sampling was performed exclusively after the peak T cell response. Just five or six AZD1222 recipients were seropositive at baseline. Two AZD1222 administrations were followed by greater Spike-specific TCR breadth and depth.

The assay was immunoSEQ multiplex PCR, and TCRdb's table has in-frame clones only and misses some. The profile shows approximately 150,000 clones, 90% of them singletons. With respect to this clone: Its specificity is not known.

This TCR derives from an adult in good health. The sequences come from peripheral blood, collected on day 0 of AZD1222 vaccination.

The CDR3 loop is CASGDRVNEQFF. For the CDR3, the DNA is TGTGCCAGCGGGGACAGGGTAAATGAGCAGTTCTTC. This chain links TRBV7-3 with TRBJ2-1, with 9 bases that match TRBD1. This CDR3 region has 12 residues. CDR1 SGHTA and CDR2 FQGTGA come from the germline V gene. The V gene end was trimmed by 8 bases and the J gene end by 7 bases; junction bases not matched to a gene: 3.